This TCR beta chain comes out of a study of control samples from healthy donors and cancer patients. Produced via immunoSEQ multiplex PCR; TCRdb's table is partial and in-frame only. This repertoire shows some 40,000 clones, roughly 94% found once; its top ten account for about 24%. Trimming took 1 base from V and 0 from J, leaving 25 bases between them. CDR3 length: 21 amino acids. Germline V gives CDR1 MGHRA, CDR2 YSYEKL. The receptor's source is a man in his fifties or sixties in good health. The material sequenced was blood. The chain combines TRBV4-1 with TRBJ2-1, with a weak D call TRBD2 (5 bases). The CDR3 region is CASSQVIGLTPGGRSYNEQFF. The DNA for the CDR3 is TGCGCCAGCAGCCAAGTAATCGGACTTACTCCCGGCGGCCGCTCCTACAATGAGCAGTTCTTC.